This record covers a single T cell receptor beta chain. The antigen this receptor binds is unknown. From each donor, an approximately 2.5 ml peripheral blood sample was collected into PAXgene tubes and kept at -80 degrees C. Without any T cell sorting, total RNA was extracted from whole blood using the PAXgene blood miRNA kit on an automated QIAcube. Deep TCRalpha and TCRbeta repertoire profiling with unique molecular barcoding was performed on peripheral blood of monozygotic twin pairs concordant or discordant for inflammatory bowel disease. Smoking habits were recorded for all twin pairs, and individuals were classified as current, former or never smokers. This sample was taken from a study of monozygotic twins with inflammatory bowel disease (dated by TCRdb to the late 2010s). Context from the whole study: A total of some 30 monozygotic twin pairs were included in the full study, comprising nine German pairs (four IBD-concordant, five IBD-discordant) and 19 IBD-discordant Danish pairs. Each individual had, on average, about 151 000 unique TCRalpha sequences and 181 000 unique TCRbeta sequences available for analysis. Disease-associated traits were sought mainly through comparisons between IBD patients and their genetically identical healthy co-twins within discordant pairs.

Library preparation used 5' RACE. Each TCR library was prepared from about 3,300 ng of total RNA. For each sample, cDNA synthesis with SMARTScribe reverse transcriptase was split into eight separate reactions. During cDNA synthesis, unique molecular identifiers containing a 6-nucleotide sample barcode were introduced by template switching. Two nested PCRs of about 15 and 9 cycles amplified the TCRalpha and TCRbeta cDNA, and bead purification followed each PCR. Before amplification, the cDNA was treated with uracil DNA-glycosylase and purified using the QIAquick PCR purification kit. The second PCR added Illumina TruSeq-compatible adapters along with sample-specific barcodes. Library quality and concentration were assessed using TapeStation and Qubit, and 4.5 to 5.5 ng of each library was pooled. Sequencing of pooled libraries was carried out on an Illumina HiSeq2500 single-index Rapid Run using 2 x 100 bp reads and custom sequencing primers. On the authors' methods: MiGEC version 1.2.6 was used for UMI-based consensus assembly, which corrected PCR and sequencing errors. MiXCR version 2.1.1 handled V(D)J alignment, clonotype assembly and CDR3 extraction. To normalise gene usage, clonotype sharing and MAIT/NKT TCR abundance, the top 1000, 10 000 and 20 000 clonotypes in each sample were analysed. Diversity was computed as the inverse Simpson index with the vegan R package after downsampling to 27 000 UMIs. Paired Mann-Whitney U tests on discordant twin pairs were used, with Benjamini-Hochberg multiple-testing correction. After reprocessing by TCRdb, each CDR3 protein sequence is one entry, and no DNA is given. These V and J calls are TCRdb output, not the study's own analysis. The sample table includes 120,000 to 150,000 distinct CDR3 sequences. Under 2.5% of the sample is held by the ten biggest clonotypes.

The CDR3 has 16 amino acids, counting the end cysteine and phenylalanine. The entry carries no DNA sequence. Based on the germline V gene, the CDR1 and CDR2 sequences are SGHVS and FNYEAQ. The research as a whole found: Differing immunosuppressive treatments among patients may have added background noise and inter-individual variability to the repertoires. Measured by the inverse Simpson index, TCRbeta repertoire diversity was lower in IBD patients than in their healthy co-twins. No single strong signal or clonotype linked to IBD turned up in the results, so the idea that one exists was not supported. Compared with healthy twins, IBD patients had fewer clonotypes in common with other individuals, a difference most pronounced in patients showing signs of disease activity. Different T cell subtypes could not be distinguished in the analysis. No difference in repertoire similarity was observed between concordant and discordant twins, possibly owing to limited statistical power.

What was sequenced was blood. This chain joins TRBV7-6 to TRBJ2-3. The receptor was derived from a human donor with ulcerative colitis or Crohn's disease, or a healthy co-twin of an affected twin (not recorded which). The CDR3 region: CASSFRTRSGTDTQYF. The CDR3 plus the reference TRBV7-6 and TRBJ2-3 genes for the other parts give the full variable domain: GAGVSQSPRYKVTKRGQDVALRCDPISGHVSLYWYRQALGQGPEFLTYFNYEAQQDKSGLPNDRFSAERPEGSISTLTIQRTEQRDSAMYRCASSFRTRSGTDTQYFGPGTRLTVL.